The clone carrying this TCR beta chain has a handful of counts. The data stem from a study of CD8 T cells in ankylosing spondylitis. The junction had 8 bases not matched to a gene; V was cut back by 6 bases and J by 10 bases. The CDR3 has 13 amino acids. Looked up from germline, CDR1 is MNHNS and CDR2 is SASEGT. TCRdb re-derived calls from the 5' RACE reads in MiXCR, one entry per CDR3 protein. The table includes some 87,000 distinct CDR3 sequences, 8.8% detected once. The sample taken for sequencing was blood, either unsorted or a sorted T cell fraction (not recorded which). This clonotype originated in a male donor with ankylosing spondylitis or in good health (not recorded which). This chain uses TRBV6-1 with TRBJ2-1; 8 positions agree with TRBD2. The CDR3 region has the DNA TGTGCCAGCAGACTGGCGGGGGGCGGGGAGCAGTTCTTC. Translating gives CASRLAGGGEQFF.